Listed below are T cell receptor beta chains from one sample, sequenced in a study of CD8 T cells in Susac syndrome. TCRdb re-analysed the immunoSEQ multiplex PCR reads in MiXCR, keeping a single row per CDR3 protein. The sample yields about 180,000 distinct CDR3 sequences, around 94% seen once. Sequenced: CD4+ T cells from PBMCs. The origin of the receptors is a human donor with Susac syndrome. Both conserved end residues are part of each CDR3. D genes are given only for firm matches. Size tells how often a clone was seen (once, few, many) or the class of an expanded clone, and some rows leave it out.

d_call	clone_size	v_call	j_call	cdr3_aa	cdr3_nt
NA	once	TRBV3-1	TRBJ1-5	CASSQQGWNQPQHF	TGTGCCAGCAGCCAACAAGGATGGAATCAGCCCCAGCATTTT
TRBD2	NA	TRBV7-2	TRBJ2-5	CASSRGGQPNLYF	TGTGCCAGCAGCCGGGGGGGACAACCCAATCTATACTTC
NA	NA	TRBV29-1	TRBJ2-5	CSVVWRGGQETQYF	TGCAGCGTTGTTTGGAGGGGAGGACAAGAGACCCAGTACTTC
NA	NA	TRBV6-6	TRBJ2-3	CASTLAGVEDTQYF	TGTGCCAGCACCTTAGCAGGGGTCGAGGATACGCAGTATTTT
TRBD1	NA	TRBV19	TRBJ2-3	CASTDAPGTGWSDTQYF	TGTGCCAGTACCGACGCCCCCGGGACAGGGTGGTCAGATACGCAGTATTTT
NA	NA	TRBV4-2	TRBJ1-2	CASSQDSAGDYGYTF	TGTGCCAGCAGCCAAGACAGTGCCGGCGACTATGGCTACACCTTC
NA	NA	TRBV12-3/TRBV12-4	TRBJ2-7	CASSPAGTRRSEQYF	TGTGCCAGCAGTCCGGCCGGGACCCGCAGGTCAGAGCAGTACTTC
TRBD1	NA	TRBV12-3/TRBV12-4	TRBJ1-1	CASSYVRTGGTEAFF	TGTGCCAGCAGCTACGTCAGGACAGGGGGCACCGAGGCTTTCTTT
NA	NA	TRBV21-1	TRBJ1-1	CASSKVGKDTGLSSTEAFF	TGTGCCAGCAGCAAAGTGGGAAAGGACACGGGGCTCAGTAGCACTGAAGCTTTCTTT
TRBD1	NA	TRBV19	TRBJ1-2	CASSPPGQGGIGYGYTF	TGTGCCAGTAGTCCCCCGGGACAGGGGGGAATAGGCTATGGCTACACCTTC
NA	once	TRBV4-3	TRBJ2-6	CASSQDLRTSGANVLTF	TGCGCCAGCAGCCAAGACTTGCGGACCTCTGGGGCCAACGTCCTGACTTTC
TRBD1	NA	TRBV5-4	TRBJ1-1	CASSLGSPGQGESFF	TGTGCCAGCAGCTTGGGTAGCCCGGGACAGGGAGAGAGTTTCTTT
TRBD2	NA	TRBV20-1	TRBJ2-7	CSASGLAGGPEVNEQYF	TGCAGTGCCTCAGGACTAGCGGGAGGGCCCGAGGTGAACGAGCAGTACTTC
NA	NA	TRBV30	TRBJ1-5	CAWDRGQQGFNQPQHF	TGTGCCTGGGACCGGGGCCAACAAGGGTTCAATCAGCCCCAGCATTTT
NA	NA	TRBV7-6	TRBJ2-7	CASSTAGEPSYEQYF	TGTGCCAGCAGCACAGCAGGGGAACCCAGCTACGAGCAGTACTTC
TRBD1	NA	TRBV6-2/TRBV6-3	TRBJ1-1	CASSYRGRTEAFF	TGTGCCAGCAGTTACAGGGGGCGAACTGAAGCTTTCTTT
NA	NA	TRBV20-1	TRBJ2-1	CSAPRTGYNEQFF	TGCAGTGCTCCGCGGACGGGTTACAATGAGCAGTTCTTC
TRBD1	NA	TRBV20-1	TRBJ1-5	CSAGTGDSSLPGQPQHF	TGCAGTGCCGGGACCGGGGACAGCTCGCTTCCAGGTCAGCCCCAGCATTTT
NA	NA	TRBV30	TRBJ2-7	CAWSPSRGYEQYF	TGTGCCTGGAGTCCCTCGAGGGGCTACGAGCAGTACTTC
TRBD1	once	TRBV28	TRBJ2-1	CASTLSDRGLRNEQFF	TGTGCCAGCACCTTAAGTGACAGGGGGCTCAGGAATGAGCAGTTCTTC
NA	NA	TRBV4-2	TRBJ1-5	CASSQDGRRPNQPQHF	TGTGCCAGCAGCCAAGATGGGCGGAGGCCGAATCAGCCCCAGCATTTT
NA	NA	TRBV6-2/TRBV6-3	TRBJ1-6	CASSYREINSPLHF	TGTGCCAGCAGTTACCGAGAGATTAATTCACCCCTCCACTTT
NA	once	TRBV29-1	TRBJ2-2	CSVRREPTTTGELFF	TGCAGCGTTCGCCGGGAGCCTACGACCACCGGGGAGCTGTTTTTT
NA	NA	TRBV20-1	TRBJ1-1	CSARGPLGEGTEAFF	TGCAGTGCTAGAGGTCCTCTGGGGGAAGGAACTGAAGCTTTCTTT
NA	NA	TRBV5-6	TRBJ2-5	CASSLEGGGSETQYF	TGTGCCAGCAGCTTGGAAGGGGGGGGCTCAGAGACCCAGTACTTC
TRBD1	once	TRBV7-7	TRBJ2-5	CASSSGTGRQETQYF	TGTGCCAGCAGCTCCGGGACAGGGCGTCAAGAGACCCAGTACTTC
NA	NA	TRBV24-1	TRBJ2-1	CATSDQPGRLSGEQFF	TGTGCCACCAGTGATCAACCGGGACGGCTAAGTGGTGAGCAGTTCTTC
NA	NA	TRBV20-1	TRBJ1-5	CSARPSLGIDQPQHF	TGCAGTGCTAGACCATCCTTGGGCATAGATCAGCCCCAGCATTTT
NA	NA	TRBV16	TRBJ1-5	CASSQRAYLGQSSQPQHF	TGTGCCAGCAGCCAAAGGGCCTACCTGGGGCAATCTAGTCAGCCCCAGCATTTT
TRBD1	NA	TRBV29-1	TRBJ1-1	CSVEGTGRTEAFF	TGCAGCGTTGAGGGGACAGGGCGCACTGAAGCTTTCTTT
NA	NA	TRBV20-1	TRBJ1-1	CSARTGSNTEAFF	TGCAGTGCTAGAACAGGATCGAACACTGAAGCTTTCTTT
NA	NA	TRBV20-1	TRBJ2-7	CSAPRAIEQYF	TGCAGTGCTCCCCGAGCTATCGAGCAGTACTTC
TRBD1	NA	TRBV3-1	TRBJ2-5	CASSRPGTVLETQYF	TGTGCCAGCAGCCGACCCGGGACAGTACTTGAGACCCAGTACTTC
NA	NA	TRBV9	TRBJ1-2	CASSVEPPATYGYTF	TGTGCCAGCAGCGTAGAACCCCCAGCTACCTATGGCTACACCTTC
NA	NA	TRBV28	TRBJ1-5	CASSPIATSFGGSIQPQHF	TGTGCCAGCAGTCCTATAGCCACGTCCTTTGGGGGCTCGATTCAGCCCCAGCATTTT
TRBD1	NA	TRBV6-2/TRBV6-3	TRBJ2-1	CASLRGQGYNEQFF	TGTGCCAGCCTCCGGGGACAGGGGTACAATGAGCAGTTCTTC
NA	NA	TRBV7-2	TRBJ2-5	CASSFTVRETQYF	TGTGCCAGCAGCTTCACCGTCCGAGAGACCCAGTACTTC
NA	NA	TRBV19	TRBJ2-7	CASNGGRRYHEQYF	TGTGCCAGTAACGGGGGCAGGAGGTACCACGAGCAGTACTTC
TRBD2	once	TRBV18	TRBJ2-5	CATRARGIEETQYF	TGTGCCACCCGAGCGCGGGGGATCGAGGAGACCCAGTACTTC
NA	NA	TRBV5-1	TRBJ1-1	CASSFGGQRFF	TGCGCCAGCAGCTTCGGGGGCCAGCGTTTCTTT
NA	NA	TRBV29-1	TRBJ2-5	CSAGGKEETQYF	TGCAGCGCCGGGGGTAAGGAAGAGACCCAGTACTTC